The 28 T cell receptor beta chains below all came from one sample that was sequenced in a study of radiation and T cells in renal cell carcinoma. Indicated time point: blood 4 weeks post-SBRT, at nephrectomy. Stated treatment: 15 Gy SBRT to primary tumor, nephrectomy 4 weeks later. Clones were read by immunoSEQ multiplex PCR, and TCRdb kept only the in-frame ones, dropping some. The sample contains some 81,000 clones, roughly nine tenths of which appear only once. The sample here was blood, taken from a patient whose treatment included radiotherapy and nephrectomy. Receptors originate from a woman in her sixties or seventies with renal cell carcinoma.

The gene calls are TRBV7-9 and TRBJ1-4, with D uncertain. Germline assignment: CDR1 SEHNR and CDR2 FQNEAQ (reference sequence). The CDR3 consists of 14 residues. The V end was cut by 5 bases, the J end by 5 bases, with 12 bases between. CDR3 DNA: TGTGCCAGCAGCCCTACCAGGCCAAATGAAAAACTGTTTTTT. The encoded protein is CASSPTRPNEKLFF.

The genes are TRBV5-1 and TRBJ1-1; no clear D. The CDR3 runs 12 residues. Germline V lookup: CDR1 SGHRS, CDR2 YFSETQ. Between the trimmed V and J ends, which lost 0 bases and 6 bases, there was a span of 6 bases. CDR3 DNA: TGCGCCAGCAGCTTGGACGAGGCTGAAGCTTTCTTT. It encodes CASSLDEAEAFF.

V and J are TRBV7-8 and TRBJ2-7, with D possibly being TRBD1 (6 bases). The CDR3 is made up of 14 amino acids. V gave up 6 bases and J gave up 2 bases, with 14 bases separating them. The germline V gene has CDR1 SGHVS and CDR2 FQNEAQ. The CDR3 DNA follows: TGTGCCAGCAGTCCTCCTGGACAGACCTACGAGCAGTACTTC. Translating gives CASSPPGQTYEQYF.

CDR3 bases: TGTGCCAGCAGCCCCCGGACCCACGCGGACTGGGATTGGGCCACAGATACGCAGTATTTT. Translating gives CASSPRTHADWDWATDTQYF. The chain links TRBV4-2 to TRBJ2-3; a weak D match, TRBD2 (5 bases). V was pared by 4 bases and J by 2 bases, with 28 bases between. Germline V gene sequence: CDR1 LGHNA, CDR2 YNFKEQ. The CDR3 totals 20 residues.

CDR3 nucleotide sequence: TGTGCCAGCAGCCCTGGGGAAGCATCCGCGGGGGGCTACACCTTC. Amino acid sequence: CASSPGEASAGGYTF. The chain joins TRBV4-2 to TRBJ1-2; no firm D call. Trimming took 4 bases from V and 8 from J, leaving 20 bases between them. The CDR3 is 15 amino acids. Germline CDR1 is LGHNA and CDR2 is YNFKEQ.

The CDR3 here is CASSDVGTEAFF. CDR3 in DNA: TGTGCCAGCAGTGACGTGGGCACTGAAGCTTTCTTT. This sequence joins TRBV6-1 and TRBJ1-1; D gene unclear. CDR3 length equals 12 residues. Germline V gene sequence: CDR1 MNHNS, CDR2 SASEGT. The V and J ends lost 3 bases and 4 bases respectively, with 6 bases between them.

J is TRBJ2-7 and V is TRBV7-2; possibly TRBD1 or TRBD2 for D (6 bases each). CDR1 and CDR2 (germline): SGHTA, FQGNSA. V was clipped by 6 bases and J by 6 bases, with 18 bases between them. The CDR3 totals 14 residues. The CDR3 DNA reads TGTGCCAGCAGGAACCCGGGGGCACTGGCCGAGCAGTACTTC. The encoded protein is CASRNPGALAEQYF. Full variable domain (outside the CDR3, taken from reference TRBV7-2 and TRBJ2-7): GAGVSQSPSNKVTEKGKDVELRCDPISGHTALYWYRQSLGQGLEFLIYFQGNSAPDKSGLPSDRFSAERTGGSVSTLTIQRTQQEDSAVYLCASRNPGALAEQYFGPGTRLTVT.

The chain recombines TRBV11-2 with TRBJ1-4; no clear D. CDR3 length: 14 residues. The germline gives CDR1 SGHAT, CDR2 FQNNGV. V lost 4 bases and J lost 6, with 12 bases in between. This chain's CDR3 is CASSSRNSYEKLFF. The CDR3, as DNA: TGTGCCAGCAGCTCACGGAACAGCTATGAAAAACTGTTTTTT.

This rearrangement joins TRBV30 to TRBJ2-5; D possibly matches TRBD1 or TRBD2 (6 bases each). CDR3 length equals 13 residues. Germline assignment: CDR1 GTSNPN and CDR2 SVGIG (reference sequence). Trimming left V 4 bases short and J 3 bases short, with 12 bases between. CDR3 nucleotides: TGTGCCTGGACCGTGGGGGGCAAAGAGACCCAGTACTTC. This encodes CAWTVGGKETQYF.

CDR3 in DNA: TGTGCCAGCAGGCCGACAGGGGTCAACTCCTACGAGCAGTACTTC. It translates to CASRPTGVNSYEQYF. J is TRBJ2-7 and V is TRBV28; TRBD1 matches at 8 bases. V lost 6 bases to trimming and J lost 0 bases; unmatched junction nucleotides: 7. CDR3 size: 15 residues. CDR1 and CDR2 (germline): MDHEN, SYDVKM.

The V gene is TRBV5-1, the J gene TRBJ1-1, with 8 bases aligning to TRBD1. CDR3 length: 14 amino acids. After removal of 4 bases from V and 1 base from J, the junction contained 3 bases not matched to a gene. Germline V gene lookup returns CDR1 SGHRS and CDR2 YFSETQ. The CDR3 loop is CASSVGQGNTEAFF. CDR3 DNA sequence: TGCGCCAGCAGCGTCGGACAGGGGAACACTGAAGCTTTCTTT. The whole variable domain, remainder taken from reference TRBV5-1 and TRBJ1-1, is KAGVTQTPRYLIKTRGQQVTLSCSPISGHRSVSWYQQTPGQGLQFLFEYFSETQRNKGNFPGRFSGRQFSNSRSEMNVSTLELGDSALYLCASSVGQGNTEAFFGQGTRLTVV.

The chain recombines TRBV7-2 with TRBJ2-3; 12 positions match TRBD2. V shed 1 base, J shed 5 bases, and the junction held 13 bases outside the gene matches. Germline V lookup: CDR1 SGHTA, CDR2 FQGNSA. The CDR3 totals 19 residues. CDR3: CASSLVLAGGQGRIDTQYF. The DNA of the CDR3 is TGTGCCAGCAGCTTAGTTCTAGCGGGGGGGCAAGGTAGAATAGATACGCAGTATTTT.

The chain couples TRBV10-3 to TRBJ2-1; TRBD1 agrees at 9 bases. V lost 5 bases to trimming and J lost 6 bases; unmatched junction nucleotides: 8. Germline CDR1 is ENHRY and CDR2 is SYGVKD. The CDR3 totals 15 residues. CDR3 in DNA: TGTGCCATCAGTCCACAGGGGGCGGCGGGCAATGAGCAGTTCTTC. It specifies CAISPQGAAGNEQFF.

This chain joins TRBV28 and TRBJ1-5, with TRBD1 identical over 11 bases. The CDR3 runs 18 residues. CDR1 MDHEN and CDR2 SYDVKM come from the germline V gene. The trim removed 6 bases at V and 1 base at J, leaving 11 bases unmatched. The CDR3 spells CASRYTIGTGGSNQPQHF. CDR3 DNA sequence: TGTGCCAGCAGATACACAATCGGGACAGGGGGAAGCAATCAGCCCCAGCATTTT.

The chain couples TRBV5-6 to TRBJ1-6, with 9 positions matching TRBD1. With 4 bases clipped from V and 10 bases from J, the junction kept 9 bases outside the gene matches. CDR3 length: 15 amino acids. CDR1 and CDR2 from the germline V gene are SGHDT and YYEEEE. Here the CDR3 DNA reads TGTGCCAGCAGCAGAGGGACAGGGAGTGCCTCACCCCTCCACTTT. This sequence encodes CASSRGTGSASPLHF.

The chain carries TRBV4-3 and TRBJ1-4; the D is unclear. Deletions cut 0 bases from V and 8 bases from J, with 13 bases between. Germline loops: CDR1 LGHNA, CDR2 YSLEER. The CDR3 sequence is 15 residues long. CDR3 region: CASSQEGGQPEKLFF. Written as DNA, the CDR3 is TGCGCCAGCAGCCAAGAAGGAGGGCAGCCGGAAAAACTGTTTTTT.

The chain uses TRBV9 and TRBJ2-3; D is perhaps TRBD2 (7 bases). Germline V gene sequence: CDR1 SGDLS, CDR2 YYNGEE. Trimming cost V 0 bases and J 0 bases, with 11 bases left between them. The CDR3 covers 16 residues. The CDR3 is CASSVGGGPSTDTQYF. CDR3 sequence (DNA): TGTGCCAGCAGCGTAGGGGGGGGCCCCAGCACAGATACGCAGTATTTT. Combining the CDR3 with reference TRBV9 and TRBJ2-3 gives the whole variable domain DSGVTQTPKHLITATGQRVTLRCSPRSGDLSVYWYQQSLDQGLQFLIQYYNGEERAKGNILERFSAQQFPDLHSELNLSSLELGDSALYFCASSVGGGPSTDTQYFGPGTRLTVL.

The V gene is TRBV9, the J gene TRBJ1-3; D possibly corresponds to TRBD1 (5 bases). Per the germline V gene, CDR1 is SGDLS and CDR2 is YYNGEE. V was trimmed by 2 bases and J by 0 bases, leaving 12 bases between them. The CDR3 sequence is 16 residues long. The CDR3: CASSVGHANSGNTIYF. CDR3 sequence (DNA): TGTGCCAGCAGCGTCGGACACGCGAACTCTGGAAACACCATATATTTT.

This clone was recorded only once. This chain joins TRBV19 and TRBJ2-1, with 8 bases aligning to TRBD2. Germline trimming cut 4 bases from V and 7 bases from J; bases unmatched to any gene: 6. CDR3 length equals 14 residues. Germline V gene data show CDR1 as LNHDA and CDR2 as SQIVND (reference sequence). CDR3 sequence reads: CASSTGGALNEQFF. For the CDR3, the DNA is TGTGCCAGTAGTACCGGGGGGGCCCTAAATGAGCAGTTCTTC.

The rearrangement uses TRBV27 and TRBJ2-3; TRBD1 or TRBD2 may be the D gene (5 bases each). V dropped 5 bases and J dropped 3 bases, with 12 bases sitting between them. CDR3 length equals 14 residues. CDR1 is MNHEY and CDR2 is SMNVEV in the germline V gene (reference sequence). The CDR3 DNA sequence: TGTGCCAGCAGTAGGGGAGCGAGGACAGATACGCAGTATTTT. Translating gives CASSRGARTDTQYF.

The V gene is TRBV11-3, the J gene TRBJ2-3; D remains unclear. The CDR3 has 14 amino acids. The germline V gene encodes CDR1 SGHNT and CDR2 YENEEA. Trimming took 0 bases from V and 0 from J, leaving 4 bases between them. This chain's CDR3 is CASSLDDSTDTQYF. The CDR3 bases are TGTGCCAGCAGCTTAGATGACAGCACAGATACGCAGTATTTT.

The genes are TRBV9 and TRBJ2-7, with 9 bases fitting TRBD1. V shed 0 bases and J 7 bases; nucleotides not matched to a gene: 11. In germline, CDR1 is SGDLS, CDR2 YYNGEE. This CDR3 spans 16 amino acids. The CDR3 region is CASSVGSGTGPYEQYF. CDR3 nucleotide sequence: TGTGCCAGCAGCGTAGGCTCCGGGACAGGGCCGTATGAGCAGTACTTC.

The chain carries TRBV27 and TRBJ2-3; no clear D. This CDR3 is built from 14 residues. Trimming shortened V by 5 bases and J by 3 bases, and 12 bases separated the two germline ends. Germline V gene lookup returns CDR1 MNHEY and CDR2 SMNVEV (reference sequence). The CDR3 DNA sequence: TGTGCCAGCAGTCTACTGGCGACGACAGATACGCAGTATTTT. Its translation is CASSLLATTDTQYF.

This rearrangement joins TRBV4-1 to TRBJ1-4; 10 bases are a match to TRBD1. This CDR3 region has 16 residues. Germline V CDR1 and CDR2: MGHRA, YSYEKL. Trimming cost V 1 base and J 9 bases; bases outside gene matches: 8. CDR3 protein: CASSQGGTGVEKKLFF. The CDR3 DNA is TGCGCCAGCAGCCAAGGAGGGACAGGGGTAGAGAAAAAACTGTTTTTT.

This chain connects TRBV6-1 to TRBJ2-7; D unclear. The CDR3 consists of 17 residues. The germline V gene has CDR1 MNHNS and CDR2 SASEGT. Trimming shortened V by 1 base and J by 0 bases, and 16 bases separated the two germline ends. CDR3 in amino acids: CASSEGGMRDSSYEQYF. The DNA of the CDR3 is TGTGCCAGCAGTGAAGGCGGCATGAGAGACTCCTCCTACGAGCAGTACTTC.

This clone was observed a single time. J is TRBJ1-4 and V is TRBV15; no firm D call. Trimming removed 2 bases at V and 3 bases at J, with 7 bases between. Germline lookup yields CDR1 LNHNV and CDR2 YYDKDF (reference sequence). This CDR3 is 14 amino acids long. This CDR3 is CATSRPSSNEKLFF. The CDR3 region has the DNA TGTGCCACCAGCAGACCCTCGTCTAATGAAAAACTGTTTTTT.

In its sample, this clone was seen a few times. The genes are TRBV19 and TRBJ1-2; D call uncertain. Germline CDR1 LNHDA, CDR2 SQIVND (reference sequence). The CDR3 has 15 amino acids. Trimming removed 3 bases at V and 2 bases at J, with 13 bases between. CDR3 bases: TGTGCCAGTAGTATTACTTGGAAGTCGAACTATGGCTACACCTTC. Residues: CASSITWKSNYGYTF.

The chain is built from TRBV28 and TRBJ2-5, with D tentatively TRBD1 or TRBD2 (5 bases each). The germline V gene has CDR1 MDHEN and CDR2 SYDVKM. V was cut by 5 bases and J by 4 bases, with 20 bases left in between. This CDR3 has 16 amino acids. The CDR3 sequence is CASSLRSGRIGETQYF. The CDR3 region has the DNA TGTGCCAGCAGTCTTAGGTCGGGACGGATAGGAGAGACCCAGTACTTC.